This T cell receptor beta chain was identified during a study of T cells in Graves' hyperthyroidism and ophthalmopathy. Study-level points and caveats: Most expanded thyroid clonotypes above 0.001 recurred in blood.

The CDR3 extends over 13 amino acids. Per the germline V gene, CDR1 is WNHNN and CDR2 is SYGVQD (reference sequence). V dropped 2 bases and J dropped 4 bases, with 9 bases sitting between them. Template material for amplifying TCR beta CDR3 regions consisted of RNA transcripts. The HTBI set primed first-round TCR CDR3 RT-PCR. MiXCR, run by TCRdb on the multiplex PCR reads, gives a single entry per CDR3 protein. The sample lists approximately 400,000 distinct CDR3 sequences; under 20% were seen once. About this clonotype: Its antigen is undetermined.

Ophthalmopathy patients had Clinical Activity Score at least 3, NOSPECS grade at least 4, duration under 3 months. Sequenced input: blood. This sequence joins TRBV10-1 and TRBJ2-7; no definite D call. This receptor was obtained from a man aged 18 to 30 with Graves' ophthalmopathy. The CDR3 reads CASSEALGYEQYF. CDR3 sequence (DNA): TGCGCCAGCAGTGAGGCCCTAGGGTACGAGCAGTACTTC.